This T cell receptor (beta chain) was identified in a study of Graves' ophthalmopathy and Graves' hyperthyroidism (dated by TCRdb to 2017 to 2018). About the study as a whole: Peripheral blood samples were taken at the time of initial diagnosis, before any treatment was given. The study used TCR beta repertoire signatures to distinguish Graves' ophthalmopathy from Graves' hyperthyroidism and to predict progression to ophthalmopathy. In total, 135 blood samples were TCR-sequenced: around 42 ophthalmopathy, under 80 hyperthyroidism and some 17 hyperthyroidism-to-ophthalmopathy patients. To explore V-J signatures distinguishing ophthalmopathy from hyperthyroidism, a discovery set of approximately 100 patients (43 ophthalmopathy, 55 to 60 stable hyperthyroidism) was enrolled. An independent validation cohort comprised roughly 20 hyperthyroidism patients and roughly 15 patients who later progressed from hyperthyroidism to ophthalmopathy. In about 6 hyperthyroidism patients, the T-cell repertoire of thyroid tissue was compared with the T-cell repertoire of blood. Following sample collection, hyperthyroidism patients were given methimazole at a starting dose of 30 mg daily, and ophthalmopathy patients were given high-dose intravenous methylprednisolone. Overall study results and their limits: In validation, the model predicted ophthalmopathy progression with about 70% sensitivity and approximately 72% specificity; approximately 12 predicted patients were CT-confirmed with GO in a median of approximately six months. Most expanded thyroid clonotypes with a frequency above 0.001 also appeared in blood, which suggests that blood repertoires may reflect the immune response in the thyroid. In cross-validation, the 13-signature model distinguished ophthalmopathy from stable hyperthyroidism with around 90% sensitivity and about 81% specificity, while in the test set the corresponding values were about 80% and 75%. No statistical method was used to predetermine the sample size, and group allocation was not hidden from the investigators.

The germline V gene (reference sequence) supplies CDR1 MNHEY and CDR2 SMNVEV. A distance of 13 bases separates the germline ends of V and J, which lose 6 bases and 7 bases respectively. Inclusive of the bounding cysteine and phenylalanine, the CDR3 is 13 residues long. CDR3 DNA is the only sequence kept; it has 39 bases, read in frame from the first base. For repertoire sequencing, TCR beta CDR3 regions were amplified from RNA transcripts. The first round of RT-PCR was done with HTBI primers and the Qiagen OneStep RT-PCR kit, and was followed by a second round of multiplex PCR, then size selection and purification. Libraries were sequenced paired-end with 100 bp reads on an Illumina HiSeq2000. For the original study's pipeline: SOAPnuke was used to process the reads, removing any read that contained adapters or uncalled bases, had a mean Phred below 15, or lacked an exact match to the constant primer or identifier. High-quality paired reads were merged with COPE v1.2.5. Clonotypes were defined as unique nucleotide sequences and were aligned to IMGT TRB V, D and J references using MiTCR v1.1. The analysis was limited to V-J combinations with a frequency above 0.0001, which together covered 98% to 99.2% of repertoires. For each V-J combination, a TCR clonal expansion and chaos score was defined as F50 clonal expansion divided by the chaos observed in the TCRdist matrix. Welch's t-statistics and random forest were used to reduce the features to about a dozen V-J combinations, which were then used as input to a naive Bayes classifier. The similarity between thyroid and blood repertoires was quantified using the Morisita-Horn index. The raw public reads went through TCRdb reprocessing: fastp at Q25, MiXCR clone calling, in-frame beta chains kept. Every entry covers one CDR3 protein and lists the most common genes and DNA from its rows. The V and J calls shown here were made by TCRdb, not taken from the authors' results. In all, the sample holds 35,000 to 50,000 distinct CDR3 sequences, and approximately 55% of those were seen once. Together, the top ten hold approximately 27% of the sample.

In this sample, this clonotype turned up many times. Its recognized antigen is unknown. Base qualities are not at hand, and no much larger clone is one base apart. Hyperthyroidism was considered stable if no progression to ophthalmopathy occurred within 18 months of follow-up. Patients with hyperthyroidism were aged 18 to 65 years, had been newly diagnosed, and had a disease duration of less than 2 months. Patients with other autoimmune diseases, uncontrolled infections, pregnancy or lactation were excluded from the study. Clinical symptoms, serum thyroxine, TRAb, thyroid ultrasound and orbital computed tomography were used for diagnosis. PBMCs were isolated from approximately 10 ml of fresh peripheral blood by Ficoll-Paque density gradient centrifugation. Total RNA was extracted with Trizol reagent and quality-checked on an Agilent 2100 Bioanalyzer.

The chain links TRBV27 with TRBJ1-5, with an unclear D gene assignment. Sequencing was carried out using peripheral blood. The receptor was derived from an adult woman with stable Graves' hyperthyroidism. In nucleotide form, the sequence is TGTGCCAGCAGCCCGAAGCACGGCCAGCCCCAGCATTTT. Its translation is CASSPKHGQPQHF.